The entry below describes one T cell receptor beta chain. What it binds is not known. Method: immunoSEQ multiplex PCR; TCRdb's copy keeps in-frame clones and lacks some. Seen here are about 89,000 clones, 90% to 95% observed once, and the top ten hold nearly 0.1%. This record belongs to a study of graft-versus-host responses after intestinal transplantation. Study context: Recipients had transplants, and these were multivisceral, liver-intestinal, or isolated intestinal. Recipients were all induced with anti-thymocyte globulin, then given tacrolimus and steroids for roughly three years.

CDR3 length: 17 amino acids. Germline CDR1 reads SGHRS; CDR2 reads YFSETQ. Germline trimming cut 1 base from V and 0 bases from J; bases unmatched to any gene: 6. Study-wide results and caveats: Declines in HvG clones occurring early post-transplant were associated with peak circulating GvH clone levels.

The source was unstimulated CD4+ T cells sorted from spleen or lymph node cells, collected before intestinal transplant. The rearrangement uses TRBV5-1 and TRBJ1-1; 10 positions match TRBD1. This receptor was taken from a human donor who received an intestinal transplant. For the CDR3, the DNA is TGCGCCAGCAGCTTGCGGGGACAGGGGATCATGAACACTGAAGCTTTCTTT. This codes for CASSLRGQGIMNTEAFF.